This TCR beta chain was observed in a study of blood T cell repertoires in COVID-19. Study-level background: Samples came from the United States, Italy and Spain, spanning acute and convalescent COVID-19. PBMCs, B-cell-depleted T cells, or T cells provided the cDNA or gDNA that made up the material.

Per the original methods: The authors estimated nucleated cell counts from reference gene primer amplification. TCRdb's copy holds only in-frame clones and misses some; the assay was immunoSEQ multiplex PCR. V and J calls and clone size follow that table, whereas D and trimming were derived from the DNA. The sample has around 200,000 clones, 88% seen once. Trimming removed 2 bases from V and 6 bases from J, with 11 bases in between. CDR1 and CDR2 from the germline V gene are LGHNA and YNFKEQ. The length of the CDR3 is 13 residues. The sequenced material came from peripheral blood. The rearrangement links TRBV4-2 to TRBJ2-7; no reliable D call. The TCR originated in a young man with active or convalescent COVID-19. The DNA for the CDR3 is TGTGCCAGCAGCCAAACGGTTGTTGGCGAGCAGTACTTC. Amino acid sequence: CASSQTVVGEQYF.